Below, 29 T cell receptor beta chains from the same sample are listed, as sequenced in a study of CD8+ T cells in alopecia areata (dated by TCRdb to the late 2010s). Receptor amplification or capture employed the immunoSEQ multiplex PCR assay. RNA was extracted from all samples and reverse transcribed into cDNA as template for TCR sequencing. In TCRdb, the immuneACCESS table is reduced to in-frame sequences with V and J assigned. These tables do not hold every clone; where another copy was compared, an unresolved V gene accounts for under half, and the others remain unexplained. This sample has about 140,000 clones in its table, and approximately 49% of those were observed once. Roughly 0.99% of the sample is in the top ten clones. In light of the paper, this sample's time point label describes: baseline before oral tofacitinib. The sequences come from CD4+ T cells sorted from blood, collected at week 0. These TCRs come from a human donor with alopecia areata.

This clone is a singleton in its sample. V is TRBV10-2 and J is TRBJ2-3, with D perhaps TRBD2 (5 bases). From germline, CDR1 is WSHSY and CDR2 SAAADI. The CDR3 has 13 residues. With 8 bases removed from V and 2 bases from J, the gap between germline ends came to 11 bases. CDR3 bases: TGCGCCAGCGGACTTCCATCCACAGATACGCAGTATTTT. Its protein product is CASGLPSTDTQYF.

CDR3 sequence reads: CASSLFAGGLETQYF. The CDR3 region has the DNA TGTGCCAGCAGTTTATTTGCGGGAGGGTTAGAGACCCAGTACTTC. The V and J genes are TRBV28 and TRBJ2-5; 9 bases are a match to TRBD2. The CDR3 consists of 15 residues. The V segment lost 1 base and the J segment 4 bases; nucleotides outside the gene matches: 4. CDR1 and CDR2 (germline): MDHEN, SYDVKM.

This clone was seen a handful of times. The CDR3 is CASSLYSTREAFF. CDR3 bases: TGTGCCAGCAGCTTATACTCGACAAGGGAAGCTTTCTTT. The V call is TRBV7-9, the J call TRBJ1-1; D not certain. The V end was cut by 2 bases, the J end by 8 bases, with 12 bases between. CDR1 SEHNR and CDR2 FQNEAQ come from the germline V gene (reference sequence). This CDR3 is 13 amino acids long.

This clone was seen only a few times. DNA for the CDR3: TGTGCCAGCAGTTACTCCTCCAGGACGAGGGAGCAGTACTTC. Protein product: CASSYSSRTREQYF. The chain recombines TRBV6-5 with TRBJ2-7; D not certain. Trimming cost V 0 bases and J 7 bases, with 13 bases left between them. The CDR3 has 14 amino acids. Germline lookup yields CDR1 MNHEY and CDR2 SVGAGI.

The chain couples TRBV2 to TRBJ1-4, with D hard to call. The germline CDR1 and CDR2 sequences are SNHLY and FYNNEI. This CDR3 spans 17 amino acids. With 5 bases removed from V and 0 bases from J, the gap between germline ends came to 16 bases. As DNA, the CDR3 is TGTGCCAGCAGTCAACGGACGGTCTCGACAACTAATGAAAAACTGTTTTTT. This encodes CASSQRTVSTTNEKLFF.

The chain is built from TRBV6-5 and TRBJ2-4; 8 bases are a match to TRBD2. This CDR3 is 14 amino acids long. The V segment lost 7 bases and the J segment 7 bases; nucleotides outside the gene matches: 9. The V gene's germline CDR1 is MNHEY and CDR2 SVGAGI. The CDR3 coding sequence is TGTGCCAGCAAATTAAAGCGGGAGTCCAACATTCAGTACTTC. Amino acids: CASKLKRESNIQYF.

The chain combines TRBV11-2 with TRBJ1-1; the D gene is possibly TRBD1 (6 bases). The V gene's germline CDR1 is SGHAT and CDR2 FQNNGV. V shed 8 bases and J shed 7 bases, with 20 bases lying between them. CDR3 length: 14 amino acids. The CDR3 nucleotides read TGTGCCAGCCGCTCAAGTGGGGGGCCTGGTGAAGCTTTCTTT. Protein product: CASRSSGGPGEAFF.

This sequence joins TRBV2 and TRBJ2-7; 11 bases line up with TRBD2. The CDR3 covers 15 residues. Trimming cost V 3 bases and J 5 bases; bases outside gene matches: 6. Germline CDR1 reads SNHLY; CDR2 reads FYNNEI. The CDR3 reads CASSDGLAGAHEQYF. DNA for the CDR3: TGTGCCAGCAGTGACGGACTAGCGGGCGCCCACGAGCAGTACTTC.

The chain links TRBV5-1 to TRBJ1-5, with 9 bases identical to TRBD1. Per germline, CDR1 SGHRS and CDR2 YFSETQ. The CDR3 length is 15 residues. V lost 3 bases and J lost 4; bases outside the gene matches: 5. CDR3 DNA: TGCGCCAGCAGCTGGGGACAGGGAGGGAATCAGCCCCAGCATTTT. It yields the protein CASSWGQGGNQPQHF. The complete variable domain, with remaining parts taken from reference TRBV5-1 and TRBJ1-5, reads KAGVTQTPRYLIKTRGQQVTLSCSPISGHRSVSWYQQTPGQGLQFLFEYFSETQRNKGNFPGRFSGRQFSNSRSEMNVSTLELGDSALYLCASSWGQGGNQPQHFGDGTRLSIL.

The chain carries TRBV2 and TRBJ1-1; D ambiguous. This CDR3 region has 12 residues. Trimming stripped 7 bases from V and 7 bases from J, with 13 bases between. Germline-derived CDR1 and CDR2 are SNHLY and FYNNEI. The CDR3 is CASTTEGFEAFF. In DNA form, the CDR3 reads TGTGCCAGCACAACCGAGGGTTTTGAAGCTTTCTTT. Full variable domain (outside the CDR3, taken from reference TRBV2 and TRBJ1-1): EPEVTQTPSHQVTQMGQEVILRCVPISNHLYFYWYRQILGQKVEFLVSFYNNEISEKSEIFDDQFSVERPDGSNFTLKIRSTKLEDSAMYFCASTTEGFEAFFGQGTRLTVV.

The chain uses TRBV4-1 and TRBJ2-7, with TRBD1 matching 9 bases. Germline trimming cut 1 base from V and 4 bases from J; bases unmatched to any gene: 5. CDR1 and CDR2 from the germline V gene are MGHRA and YSYEKL. CDR3 size: 15 residues. The CDR3 DNA sequence: TGCGCCAGCAGCCAAGGGGACAGGGTAGGGTACGAGCAGTACTTC. Its protein product is CASSQGDRVGYEQYF.

The genes are TRBV19 and TRBJ2-1, with TRBD2 matching over 8 bases. V was pared by 4 bases and J by 8 bases, with 10 bases of the junction left unmatched. Germline CDR1 reads LNHDA; CDR2 reads SQIVND (reference sequence). The CDR3 length is 15 residues. The CDR3 region is CASSTPREGRYEQFF. In DNA, the CDR3 is TGTGCCAGTAGTACACCTCGGGAGGGCCGTTATGAGCAGTTCTTC.

This clone occurred once. The gene calls are TRBV5-6 and TRBJ1-2, with TRBD1 matching over 8 bases. CDR3 length equals 14 residues. V trimming: 4 bases; J trimming: 8 bases; junction bases outside the gene matches: 10. CDR1 and CDR2 from the germline V gene are SGHDT and YYEEEE. CDR3 sequence: CASSAGQGPIGYTF. CDR3 nucleotide sequence: TGTGCCAGCAGCGCAGGACAGGGCCCGATCGGCTACACCTTC.

This clone was found a few times. J is TRBJ2-1 and V is TRBV2; the D is unclear. The CDR3 sequence is 15 residues long. Germline V gives CDR1 SNHLY, CDR2 FYNNEI. Trimming left V 4 bases short and J 6 bases short, with 16 bases between. CDR3 loop: CASSGSGVGRNEQFF. The CDR3 DNA reads TGTGCCAGCAGTGGATCGGGTGTCGGTCGCAATGAGCAGTTCTTC. The full variable domain, with the rest looked up from reference TRBV2 and TRBJ2-1, is EPEVTQTPSHQVTQMGQEVILRCVPISNHLYFYWYRQILGQKVEFLVSFYNNEISEKSEIFDDQFSVERPDGSNFTLKIRSTKLEDSAMYFCASSGSGVGRNEQFFGPGTRLTVL.

The V and J genes are TRBV4-2 and TRBJ2-7; D might be TRBD2 (6 bases). The CDR3 is 16 amino acids. CDR1 and CDR2 (germline): LGHNA, YNFKEQ. V shed 2 bases and J shed 2 bases, with 16 bases lying between them. Here the CDR3 DNA reads TGTGCCAGCAGCCAAACCTCTAGCGACCCGACCTACGAGCAGTACTTC. Translated: CASSQTSSDPTYEQYF.

This clone was seen more than once but under ten times. This chain joins TRBV5-1 and TRBJ2-5; no clear D gene. In germline, CDR1 is SGHRS, CDR2 YFSETQ. This CDR3 contains 14 residues. Between the trimmed V and J ends, which lost 4 bases and 1 base, there was a span of 11 bases. CDR3 in DNA: TGCGCCAGCAGCCTCAACCCTTCCCAAGAGACCCAGTACTTC. The encoded protein is CASSLNPSQETQYF.

This clone was recorded a few times. The rearrangement joins TRBV11-2 to TRBJ1-1; maybe TRBD1 (6 bases). V lost 0 bases, J lost 7 bases, and 9 bases lay in between. This CDR3 has 13 residues. CDR1 is SGHAT and CDR2 is FQNNGV in the germline V gene. The CDR3 here is CASSLDRGIEAFF. For the CDR3, the DNA is TGTGCCAGCAGCTTAGATAGGGGGATTGAAGCTTTCTTT.

This chain links TRBV6-6 with TRBJ1-4; TRBD1 aligns across 8 bases. J was trimmed by 4 bases and V by 6 bases; bases with no gene match: 7. This CDR3 contains 15 residues. Germline V CDR1 and CDR2: MNHNY, SVGAGI (reference sequence). CDR3 nucleotide sequence: TGTGCCAGCAGCACACAGGGACAGGATAATGAAAAACTGTTTTTT. Its protein product is CASSTQGQDNEKLFF.

The chain couples TRBV29-1 to TRBJ1-1; 10 nucleotides line up with TRBD1. The CDR3 contains 15 residues. J was trimmed by 4 bases and V by 5 bases; bases with no gene match: 10. Germline V lookup: CDR1 SQVTM, CDR2 ANQGSEA. In DNA form, the CDR3 reads TGCAGCGTTCTAAAAGACAGGGGGCTCCCCACTGAAGCTTTCTTT. It yields the protein CSVLKDRGLPTEAFF.

This clone was observed a handful of times. The V and J genes are TRBV2 and TRBJ2-5, with a possible D match to TRBD2 (6 bases). CDR1 and CDR2 (germline): SNHLY, FYNNEI. The CDR3 extends over 15 amino acids. V shed 1 base and J shed 4 bases, with 13 bases lying between them. CDR3 coding DNA: TGTGCCAGCAGTGAAGGGGAAAGGGGAGGAGAGACCCAGTACTTC. Translated: CASSEGERGGETQYF. Complete variable domain (other parts from reference TRBV2 and TRBJ2-5): EPEVTQTPSHQVTQMGQEVILRCVPISNHLYFYWYRQILGQKVEFLVSFYNNEISEKSEIFDDQFSVERPDGSNFTLKIRSTKLEDSAMYFCASSEGERGGETQYFGPGTRLLVL.

The V call is TRBV29-1, the J call TRBJ2-1, with TRBD2 matching over 8 bases. The V segment lost 2 bases and the J segment 1 base; nucleotides outside the gene matches: 7. Germline V lookup: CDR1 SQVTM, CDR2 ANQGSEA. This CDR3 is built from 16 residues. In DNA, the CDR3 is TGCAGCGTTGAAAATCCGACTAGCGATTCCTACAATGAGCAGTTCTTC. As protein: CSVENPTSDSYNEQFF.

The chain employs TRBV4-1 and TRBJ1-1, with D unclear. V lost 6 bases and J lost 8, with 16 bases in between. The CDR3 runs to 13 residues. Germline V gene data show CDR1 as MGHRA and CDR2 as YSYEKL. The CDR3 protein is CASSRMMAGEAFF. The CDR3 DNA follows: TGCGCCAGCAGTCGAATGATGGCGGGAGAAGCTTTCTTT.

The chain has TRBV5-1 and TRBJ2-2; D is unresolved. Trimming cost V 5 bases and J 6 bases, with 11 bases left between them. The CDR3 covers 13 residues. The germline CDR1 and CDR2 sequences are SGHRS and YFSETQ. CDR3 coding DNA: TGCGCCAGCAGACTCGACATCCCCGGGGAGCTGTTTTTT. Its translation: CASRLDIPGELFF.

The rearrangement uses TRBV5-1 and TRBJ2-1; no clear D. The CDR3 consists of 11 residues. Germline V gives CDR1 SGHRS, CDR2 YFSETQ. Trimming stripped 2 bases from V and 5 bases from J, with 2 bases between. This CDR3 is CASSLNNEQFF. The CDR3 DNA sequence: TGCGCCAGCAGCTTAAACAATGAGCAGTTCTTC.

V and J are TRBV4-2 and TRBJ1-2, with D maybe TRBD1 (6 bases). The CDR3 contains 14 residues. Between the trimmed V and J ends, which lost 4 bases and 1 base, there was a span of 10 bases. The V gene's germline CDR1 is LGHNA and CDR2 YNFKEQ. The CDR3 here is CASSLSGVNYGYTF. The CDR3 DNA sequence: TGTGCCAGCAGCCTATCAGGGGTTAACTATGGCTACACCTTC.

The gene calls are TRBV5-4 and TRBJ2-5; possible D gene TRBD2, 6 bases. Germline V gene data show CDR1 as SGHNT and CDR2 as YYREEE (reference sequence). V was cut by 4 bases and J by 5 bases, with 12 bases left in between. The CDR3 runs 13 residues. The CDR3 nucleotides are TGTGCCAGCAGCCCCCCGGGGGACGAGACCCAGTACTTC. It specifies CASSPPGDETQYF. Full variable domain (remainder filled in from reference TRBV5-4 and TRBJ2-5): ETGVTQSPTHLIKTRGQQVTLRCSSQSGHNTVSWYQQALGQGPQFIFQYYREEENGRGNFPPRFSGLQFPNYSSELNVNALELDDSALYLCASSPPGDETQYFGPGTRLLVL.

The chain joins TRBV20-1 to TRBJ2-3; D is undetermined. This CDR3 has 11 amino acids. V dropped 6 bases and J dropped 5 bases, with 9 bases sitting between them. Germline V gene sequence: CDR1 DFQATT, CDR2 SNEGSKA (reference sequence). CDR3 in amino acids: CSASDQDTQYF. As DNA, the CDR3 is TGCAGTGCCTCAGACCAAGATACGCAGTATTTT.

This chain uses TRBV7-9 with TRBJ2-7; D not certain. Germline V gene lookup returns CDR1 SEHNR and CDR2 FQNEAQ (reference sequence). This CDR3 is 16 amino acids long. V lost 1 base, J lost 3 bases, and 16 bases lay in between. The CDR3 nucleotides are TGTGCCAGCAGCTTAGATGGGTTAGGGCGCGGCTACGAGCAGTACTTC. Its protein is CASSLDGLGRGYEQYF.

The rearrangement uses TRBV5-1 and TRBJ2-2; tentatively, D is TRBD2 (6 bases). This CDR3 is 17 amino acids long. Between the trimmed V and J ends, which lost 0 bases and 0 bases, there was a span of 12 bases. The V gene's germline CDR1 is SGHRS and CDR2 YFSETQ. CDR3 sequence reads: CASSLAGTYANTGELFF. CDR3 nucleotides: TGCGCCAGCAGCTTGGCCGGGACTTACGCGAACACCGGGGAGCTGTTTTTT.